This T cell receptor (beta chain) was documented in a study of cytomegalovirus exposure and HLA in healthy donors (dated by TCRdb to about 2017). At the level of the whole study: An earlier analysis of roughly 610 of the donors reported 276 Gb of sequence data and 95 million to 140 million unique TCR beta sequences obtained from around 190 million T cells. HLA typing covered class I and class II loci at four-digit resolution. To predict cytomegalovirus infection status, the study combined high-throughput TCR immunosequencing, statistical association of individual TCRs with disease status, and machine learning. The study used immunosequencing to profile the T cell repertoires of 600 to 850 subjects and linked those repertoires to cytomegalovirus serostatus. The study aimed to test whether signatures of past pathogen exposure could be identified by cataloging public T cell receptors. Along with the roughly 670-subject first cohort, a separate validation cohort of around 110 different subjects was used. A later analysis re-analyzed previously published TCR beta repertoires from roughly 630 donors and added high-resolution HLA genotyping to study TCR occurrence patterns. The number of typed donors differed by locus: about 620-630 for A, B, C, DRB1 and DQB1; some 540 for DQA1; around 580 for DPA1; and 450 to 480 for DPB1. In an earlier analysis of more than 550 of the donors, high-throughput TCR beta sequencing was used to judge whether each TCR beta V gene segment behaved as functional or pseudogenic. About 310 gigabases of sequencing data and approximately 85 million unique TCR sequences were included in an early release covering under 650 HLA-typed donors. Four or five DR-DQ haplotypes were handled as single units for association and clustering because linkage in the cohort was strong. Among the roughly 390 genotyped donors, about 85% belonged to the genetic ancestry cluster associated with self-reported Caucasian donors. Every repertoire in the discovery cohort had been generated on one and the same sequencing platform. In a later genetic analysis, genome-wide SNP genotypes for about 55% of the 666 donors were used, and that subset was treated as a discovery cohort. The later analysis used no new phenotypic data to find candidate immune exposures, relying instead on TCR beta sequences and their occurrence across donors. Among some 410 genotyped donors of the cohort, an average of around 240,000 unique TCR beta nucleotide sequences was sequenced per donor, of which about 20% were non-productive. Alongside the repertoire data, information on donor age, sex, ethnicity and CMV serostatus was compiled. The study at large found these results: Specific HLA alleles were associated with some 15,000 TCR beta sequences at a false discovery rate of 0.05 in a later analysis. In this cohort, only TCR beta chains were sequenced, and detectable features were limited by the absence of alpha or paired-chain data. Linkage disequilibrium might explain the correlated functional status among segregating V segments, but an unknown experimental factor could not be excluded. Because counts were too low, 15 to 20 rarely observed V segments, including chromosome 9 orphons, were left out of the earlier analysis of 587 of the donors. According to a later analysis, parvovirus B19, influenza, CMV and Epstein-Barr virus appeared linked to several top co-occurrence clusters. Some IMGT-functional V segments, including TRBV6-2 and TRBV6-3, could not be distinguished by the 87-base-pair reads and were therefore excluded. In vitro tests confirmed that a few of the cytomegalovirus-associated TCR beta chains recognize cytomegalovirus antigens. CMV serostatus was the only immune exposure information available for the cohort. In a later analysis, HLA-associated TCR beta chains showed more clonal expansion and lower generation probabilities than non-associated chains that were equally common. Most TCR sequences were seen in very few donors, while some public TCRs were found in many individuals. In a later genetic analysis, fewer N-insertions in productive TCRs were reported among donors in an Asian-associated ancestry cluster than the roughly 700-donor mean. Sequencing depth was assumed to be roughly uniform across donors in the presence/absence analyses, though that assumption may not hold. The authors suggested that the approach could potentially be extended to other disease states and immunological phenotypes. In both the original and validation cohorts, the classifier was reported to diagnose cytomegalovirus status with high specificity and sensitivity. Because HLA typing was missing for some donors at each locus, association tests included only the typed subset. A cluster of highly shared sequence variants was judged likely to be a technical artifact of the sequencing pipeline. In a later analysis, TCR association rates were found to vary across HLA loci, with the most associated TCRs seen for DRB1 alleles and the fewest for HLA-C alleles. A further reported finding was that TCR beta sequences accurately predicted the HLA-A and HLA-B alleles for most subjects in the first cohort. Most CMV-associated TCR beta chains appeared to be HLA-restricted in a later analysis, and the HLA associations seemed to be driven largely by CMV exposure. An earlier analysis of approximately 540 of the donors showed that most TCR beta V segments appeared in productive rearrangements either about 87% or about 30% of the time, which broadly matched IMGT annotations. In a later genetic analysis, a missense DCLRE1C variant was associated with V-gene and J-gene trimming of TCR beta chains, and the association was replicated in an independent cohort. When HLA alleles, especially DR and DQ, strongly co-occurred, TCR associations were difficult to assign to individual alleles. The study gave a list of 150 to 200 TCR beta chains associated with cytomegalovirus.

For CDR1 and CDR2, the germline V gene (reference sequence) lists LNHDA and SQIVND. The cysteine opens and the phenylalanine closes a CDR3 of 14 amino acids. Here the CDR3 DNA is all that survives: 42 bases in frame from base 1. From V the trimming removes 4 bases and from J it removes 5 bases, while the gene matches leave 3 bases of the junction unaccounted for. Notes on this clone: Its antigen is not yet known. Base qualities were left out, and no much larger clone turns up one base away.

In total, roughly 710 healthy bone marrow donors made up the cohort. All cohort members were sampled while nominally healthy, although unrecorded immune exposures were likely present. The donor tested CMV seronegative and was one of the 352 seronegative cohort members. A peripheral blood sample was collected from each donor, and TCR beta sequencing was performed on peripheral blood mononuclear cells. The Qiagen DNeasy Blood Extraction Kit was used to extract genomic DNA from the blood cell samples. Library preparation used the immunoSEQ multiplex PCR assay. For the multiplex PCR, a mixture combining 60 forward primers for TCR Vbeta segments and 13 reverse primers for TCR Jbeta segments was used. Amplification of the CDR3 region of rearranged TCR beta genes was performed with a multiplex PCR assay on genomic DNA. Amplified TCR beta libraries were sequenced as 87-base-pair reads on the Illumina HiSeq System. The original methods were these. Across the roughly 700 repertoires, a later analysis counted 60 million to 90 million unique TCR beta chains, some 11 million of which were shared by at least two donors. Raw reads were error-corrected and collapsed into unique sequences by a nearest-neighbor algorithm in which closely related sequences were merged to remove PCR and sequencing errors. CDR3 sequences were aligned to IMGT reference sequences to assign V, D and J gene segments. For a sequence to be retained, a match of at least six nucleotides to both a V gene segment and a J gene segment was required. A rearrangement counted as productive if the CDR3 had no stop codons and remained in frame with V and J, and every other rearrangement counted as non-productive. Following IMGT convention, CDR3 was defined as the stretch from the second conserved V-encoded cysteine up to the conserved J-encoded phenylalanine. Sequences without an unambiguous match to a single V gene segment were excluded from the earlier analysis of 450 to 750 of the donors. An earlier analysis of fewer than 750 of the donors called V segments functional above 56.7% productive rearrangements and segregating when the between-donor standard deviation exceeded 5%. A statistical classification framework was developed to diagnose cytomegalovirus status using the catalog of TCR beta chain sequences. V and J gene assignment, in a later analysis, came from comparing TCR nucleotide sequences with IMGT/GENE-DB human TR gene sequences. A later analysis assigned CDR3 sequences and most-parsimonious VDJ recombination scenarios with the TCRdist pipeline. In a later analysis, each TCR beta chain was defined by its CDR3 amino acid sequence together with its V-gene family, and reads without a unique V-gene family were excluded. To address suspected cross-contamination and a sequencing artifact, a later analysis removed several hundred highly shared, low-generation-probability nucleotide sequences. For each public chain, a later analysis derived a clonal expansion index from normalized ranks of inferred template counts within each repertoire. In a later analysis, generation probabilities were computed using a VDJ recombination model fitted to out-of-frame rearrangements, and the results were checked against IGoR. In a later analysis, hypergeometric tests were used to score TCR-TCR, TCR-HLA and TCR-CMV co-occurrence, with a repertoire-size bias correction applied to TCR pairs. False discovery rates were estimated in a later analysis by permuting HLA or CMV assignments 20 times. In a later analysis, co-occurring TCRs were grouped using DBSCAN, and TCRdist sequence similarity was added for clustering within HLA-allele-positive subsets. Repertoires with fewer than 30,000 or more than 120,000 public chains, plus five repertoires with anomalous nucleotide sharing, were excluded from co-occurrence clustering. TCRdb's version of the immuneACCESS table is confined to in-frame rearrangements and falls short of the full clone set. An unresolved V gene accounts for under half of the shortfall where checked; the remainder is of unknown origin. The V and J calls and clone size come from that table; D and trimming were worked out from the DNA. The sample table holds about 100,000 clones, of which less than 80% were seen once. The ten most abundant clones make up 7.8% of the sample.

The chain is assembled from TRBV19 and TRBJ2-2; 8 middle bases align to TRBD1. The specimen sequenced was PBMCs. This sequence originates from a man between 25 and 39 years old in good health and CMV-seronegative. The CDR3 protein: CASSTRQGTGELFF. The nucleotide sequence reads TGTGCCAGTAGTACCCGACAGGGGACCGGGGAGCTGTTTTTT.